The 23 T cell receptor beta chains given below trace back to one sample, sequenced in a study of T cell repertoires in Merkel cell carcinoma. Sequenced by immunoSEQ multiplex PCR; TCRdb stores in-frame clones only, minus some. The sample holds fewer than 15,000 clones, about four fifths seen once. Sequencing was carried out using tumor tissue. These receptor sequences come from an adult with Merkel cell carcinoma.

CDR3 region: CAWSIGPGGYGYTF. The CDR3 coding sequence is TGTGCCTGGAGCATAGGACCCGGAGGCTATGGCTACACCTTC. V usage is TRBV30 and J usage is TRBJ1-2; D gene uncertain. Trimming removed 3 bases from V and 4 bases from J, with 15 bases in between. This CDR3 comprises 14 residues. CDR1 and CDR2 (germline): GTSNPN, SVGIG (reference sequence). Full variable domain (outside the CDR3, taken from reference TRBV30 and TRBJ1-2): SQTIHQWPATLVQPVGSPLSLECTVEGTSNPNLYWYRQAAGRGLQLLFYSVGIGQISSEVPQNLSASRPQDRQFILSSKKLLLSDSGFYLCAWSIGPGGYGYTFGSGTRLTVV.

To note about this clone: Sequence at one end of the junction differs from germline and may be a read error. In DNA form, the CDR3 reads TGCGCCAGCAGCTTACGACAGGCTGGGTGGGGCGAGCAGTGCTTC. This codes for CASSLRQAGWGEQCF. The chain has TRBV5-1 and TRBJ2-7, with TRBD1 as a possible D gene (6 bases). Germline V lookup: CDR1 SGHRS, CDR2 YFSETQ. The CDR3 has 15 amino acids.

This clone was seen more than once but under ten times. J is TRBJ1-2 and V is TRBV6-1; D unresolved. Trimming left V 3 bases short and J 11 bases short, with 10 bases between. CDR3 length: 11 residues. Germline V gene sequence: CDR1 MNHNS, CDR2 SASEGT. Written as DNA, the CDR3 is TGTGCCAGCAGTGAGGCCAGCTCGTACACCTTC. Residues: CASSEASSYTF.

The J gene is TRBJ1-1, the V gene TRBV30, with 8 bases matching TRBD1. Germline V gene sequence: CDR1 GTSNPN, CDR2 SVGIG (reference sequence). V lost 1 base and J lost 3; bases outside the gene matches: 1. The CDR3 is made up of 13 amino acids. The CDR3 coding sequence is TGTGCCTGGAGTGACAGGGGGTACACTGAAGCTTTCTTT. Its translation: CAWSDRGYTEAFF. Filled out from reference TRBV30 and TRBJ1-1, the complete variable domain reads SQTIHQWPATLVQPVGSPLSLECTVEGTSNPNLYWYRQAAGRGLQLLFYSVGIGQISSEVPQNLSASRPQDRQFILSSKKLLLSDSGFYLCAWSDRGYTEAFFGQGTRLTVV.

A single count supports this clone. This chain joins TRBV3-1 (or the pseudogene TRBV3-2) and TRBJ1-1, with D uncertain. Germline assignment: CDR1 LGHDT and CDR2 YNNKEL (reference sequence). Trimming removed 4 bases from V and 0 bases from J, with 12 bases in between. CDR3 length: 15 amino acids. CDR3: CASSPQRTLNTEAFF. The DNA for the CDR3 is TGTGCCAGCAGCCCCCAAAGAACGTTGAACACTGAAGCTTTCTTT.

CDR3 amino acids: CASSQVTENSPLHF. CDR3 in DNA: TGTGCCAGCAGCCAAGTGACAGAAAATTCACCCCTCCACTTT. The genes are TRBV4-2 and TRBJ1-6, with D maybe TRBD1 (5 bases). Germline V gene sequence: CDR1 LGHNA, CDR2 YNFKEQ. This CDR3 has 14 amino acids. Trimming left V 1 base short and J 7 bases short, with 8 bases between.

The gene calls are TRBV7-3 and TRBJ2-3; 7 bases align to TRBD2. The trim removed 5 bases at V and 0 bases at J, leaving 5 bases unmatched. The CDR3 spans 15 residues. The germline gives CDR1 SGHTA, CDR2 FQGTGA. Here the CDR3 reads CASSLGGRSTDTQYF. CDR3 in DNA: TGTGCCAGCAGCCTCGGCGGGAGAAGCACAGATACGCAGTATTTT.

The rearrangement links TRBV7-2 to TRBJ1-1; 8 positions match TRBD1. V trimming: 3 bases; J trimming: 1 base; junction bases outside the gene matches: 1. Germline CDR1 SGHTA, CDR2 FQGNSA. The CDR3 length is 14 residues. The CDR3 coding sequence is TGTGCCAGCAGCTTGGGACAGGCGAACACTGAAGCTTTCTTT. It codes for CASSLGQANTEAFF.

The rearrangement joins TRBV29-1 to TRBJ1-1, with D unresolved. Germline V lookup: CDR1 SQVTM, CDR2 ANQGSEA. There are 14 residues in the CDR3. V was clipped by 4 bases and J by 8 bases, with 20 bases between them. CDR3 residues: CSVVKGRTSTEAFF. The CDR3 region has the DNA TGCAGCGTTGTCAAAGGAAGGACTAGCACCGAAGCTTTCTTT.

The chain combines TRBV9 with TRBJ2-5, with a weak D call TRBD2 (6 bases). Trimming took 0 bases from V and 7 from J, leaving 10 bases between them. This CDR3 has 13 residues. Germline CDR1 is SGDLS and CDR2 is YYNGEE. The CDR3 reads CASSVGDGGTQYF. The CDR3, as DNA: TGTGCCAGCAGCGTAGGCGACGGGGGGACCCAGTACTTC. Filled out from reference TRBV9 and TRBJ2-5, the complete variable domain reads DSGVTQTPKHLITATGQRVTLRCSPRSGDLSVYWYQQSLDQGLQFLIQYYNGEERAKGNILERFSAQQFPDLHSELNLSSLELGDSALYFCASSVGDGGTQYFGPGTRLLVL.

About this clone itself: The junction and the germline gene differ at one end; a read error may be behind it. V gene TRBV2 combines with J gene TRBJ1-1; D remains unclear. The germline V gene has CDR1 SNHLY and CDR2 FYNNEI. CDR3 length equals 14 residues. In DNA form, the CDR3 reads TGTGCCAGCAGTGAAATAGGCCCGAACGCTGAAGCTTTCTTT. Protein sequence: CASSEIGPNAEAFF.

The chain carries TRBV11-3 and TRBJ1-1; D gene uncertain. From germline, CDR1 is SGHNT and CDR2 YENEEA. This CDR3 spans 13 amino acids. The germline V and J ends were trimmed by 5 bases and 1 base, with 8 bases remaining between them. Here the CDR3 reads CASSLKKNTEAFF. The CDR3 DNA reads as TGTGCCAGCAGCCTAAAGAAGAACACTGAAGCTTTCTTT. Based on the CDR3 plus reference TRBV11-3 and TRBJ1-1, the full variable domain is EAGVVQSPRYKIIEKKQPVAFWCNPISGHNTLYWYLQNLGQGPELLIRYENEEAVDDSQLPKDRFSAERLKGVDSTLKIQPAELGDSAVYLCASSLKKNTEAFFGQGTRLTVV.

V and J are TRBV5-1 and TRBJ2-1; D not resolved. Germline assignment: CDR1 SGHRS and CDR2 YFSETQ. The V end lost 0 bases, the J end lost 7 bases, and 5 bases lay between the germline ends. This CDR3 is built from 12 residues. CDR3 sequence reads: CASSLVPNEQFF. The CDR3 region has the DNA TGCGCCAGCAGCTTGGTGCCGAATGAGCAGTTCTTC.

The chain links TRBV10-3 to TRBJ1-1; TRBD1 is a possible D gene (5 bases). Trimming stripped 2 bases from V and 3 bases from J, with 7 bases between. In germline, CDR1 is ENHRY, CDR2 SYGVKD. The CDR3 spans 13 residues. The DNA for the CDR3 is TGTGCCATCAGTGAGGACAGAGACACTGAAGCTTTCTTT. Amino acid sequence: CAISEDRDTEAFF.

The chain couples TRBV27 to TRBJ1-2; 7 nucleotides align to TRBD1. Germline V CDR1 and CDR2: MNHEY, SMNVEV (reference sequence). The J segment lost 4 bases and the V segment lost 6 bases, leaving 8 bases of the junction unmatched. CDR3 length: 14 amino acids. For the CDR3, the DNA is TGTGCCAGCAGAAAGACGGGACAGCTCTATGGCTACACCTTC. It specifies CASRKTGQLYGYTF.

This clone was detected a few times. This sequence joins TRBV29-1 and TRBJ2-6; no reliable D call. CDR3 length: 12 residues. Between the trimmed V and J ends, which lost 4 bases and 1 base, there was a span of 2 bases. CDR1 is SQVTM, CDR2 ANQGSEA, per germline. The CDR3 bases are TGCAGCGTTGTGTCTGGGGCCAACGTCCTGACTTTC. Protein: CSVVSGANVLTF.

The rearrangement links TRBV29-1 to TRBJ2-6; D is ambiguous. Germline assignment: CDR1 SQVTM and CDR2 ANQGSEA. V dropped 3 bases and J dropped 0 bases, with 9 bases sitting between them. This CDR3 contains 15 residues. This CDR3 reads CSVEFPNSGANVLTF. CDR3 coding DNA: TGCAGCGTTGAGTTCCCTAACTCTGGGGCCAACGTCCTGACTTTC.

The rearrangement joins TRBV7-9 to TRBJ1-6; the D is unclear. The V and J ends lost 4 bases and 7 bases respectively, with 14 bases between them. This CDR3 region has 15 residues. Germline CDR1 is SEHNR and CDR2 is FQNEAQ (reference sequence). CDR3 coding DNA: TGTGCCAGCAGCTCCTCGATGGGGTGGAATTCACCCCTCCACTTT. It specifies CASSSSMGWNSPLHF.

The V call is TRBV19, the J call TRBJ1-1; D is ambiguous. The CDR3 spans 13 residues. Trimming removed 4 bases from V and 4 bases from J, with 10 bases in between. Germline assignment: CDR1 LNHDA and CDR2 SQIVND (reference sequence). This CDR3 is CASSKARSTEAFF. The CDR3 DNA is TGTGCCAGTAGTAAAGCTAGAAGCACTGAAGCTTTCTTT.

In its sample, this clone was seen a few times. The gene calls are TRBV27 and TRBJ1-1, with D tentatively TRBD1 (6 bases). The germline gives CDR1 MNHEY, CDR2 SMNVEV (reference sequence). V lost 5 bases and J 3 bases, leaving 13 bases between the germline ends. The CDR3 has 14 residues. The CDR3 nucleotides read TGTGCCAGCAGTGCGGGGGGCTTATACACTGAAGCTTTCTTT. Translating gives CASSAGGLYTEAFF.

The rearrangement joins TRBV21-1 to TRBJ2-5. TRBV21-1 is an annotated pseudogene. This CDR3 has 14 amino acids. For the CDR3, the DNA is TGTGCCAGCAGTGACCGGGCGGCGAGGGAGACCCAGTACTTC. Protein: CASSDRAARETQYF.

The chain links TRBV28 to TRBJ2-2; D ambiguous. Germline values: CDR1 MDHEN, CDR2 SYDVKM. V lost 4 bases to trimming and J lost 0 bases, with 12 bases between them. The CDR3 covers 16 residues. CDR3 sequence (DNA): TGTGCCAGCAGTTCTAGTGCGGCCCCGAACACCGGGGAGCTGTTTTTT. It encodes CASSSSAAPNTGELFF.

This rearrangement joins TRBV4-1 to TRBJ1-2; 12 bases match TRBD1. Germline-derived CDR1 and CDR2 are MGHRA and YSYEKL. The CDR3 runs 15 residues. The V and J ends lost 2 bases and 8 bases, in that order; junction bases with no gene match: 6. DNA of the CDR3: TGCGCCAGCAGCCAACAGGGACAGGGGGCGTGGGGCTACACCTTC. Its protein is CASSQQGQGAWGYTF.